These T cell receptor beta chains were read from a single sample in a study of blood T cell repertoires in COVID-19. Here immunoSEQ multiplex PCR was the method, and the copy in TCRdb shows in-frame clones only, minus some. The data hold about 200,000 clones, with just under 90% observed a single time. What was sequenced was PBMCs or T cells enriched from blood (not recorded which). These receptors all stem from a woman in her 30s with acute COVID-19. Both conserved end residues are part of each CDR3. A D gene is named only where the DNA matches it firmly. The listing skips clone size in some rows; elsewhere it reads once, few, many or a size class.

>-|TRBJ1-1|-|TRBV7-9
TGTGCCAGCAGCTTCTTTCCTGAAGCTTTCTTT
CASSFFPEAFF
>-|TRBJ1-2|-|TRBV6-1
TGTGCCAGCAGTGAATCGTCACCAGGGCTCGCTTACACCTTC
CASSESSPGLAYTF
>-|TRBJ2-2|TRBD2|TRBV7-8
TGTGCCAGCAGCCTTCGGACTAGCGGGGGCCGTAACACCGGGGAGCTGTTTTTT
CASSLRTSGGRNTGELFF
>-|TRBJ2-1|TRBD1|TRBV3-1/TRBV3-2
TGTGCCAGCAGCCAAACGACAGGGGGAATCTACAATGAGCAGTTCTTC
CASSQTTGGIYNEQFF
>-|TRBJ1-2|TRBD1|TRBV9
TGTGCCAGCAGCGTAGAGGACAGGGGAGGAATGGGTGGCTACACCTTC
CASSVEDRGGMGGYTF
>once|TRBJ1-2|-|TRBV11-2
TGTGCCAGCAGCCTCTACACCCTGGGGGGAGCCGGTGGCTACACCTTC
CASSLYTLGGAGGYTF
>-|TRBJ1-2|-|TRBV21-1
TGTGCCAGCAGCAAAGCCCCACGACAGAGGATCCGCTATGGCTACACCTTC
CASSKAPRQRIRYGYTF
>-|TRBJ2-2|-|TRBV24-1
TGTGCCACCGCCACAGGGACGAACACCGGGGAGCTGTTTTTT
CATATGTNTGELFF
>-|TRBJ1-5|-|TRBV12-3/TRBV12-4
TGTGCAGGGGGTTTTCAGCCCCAGCATTTT
CAGGFQPQHF
>-|TRBJ1-4|-|TRBV19
TGTGCCAGTAGTATCGTGGGCGCCGACAACGAAAAACTGTTTTTT
CASSIVGADNEKLFF
>-|TRBJ1-5|TRBD1|TRBV27
TGTGCCAGCAGGCTACTTCAGGGGGGTCAGCCCCAGCATTTT
CASRLLQGGQPQHF
>-|TRBJ1-2|TRBD1|TRBV29-1
TGCAGCGTTGACCGACAGGGCTGGGGCTATGGCTACACCTTC
CSVDRQGWGYGYTF
>-|TRBJ1-1|-|TRBV11-3
TGTGCCAGCAGCTTTGGCGGGTACACTGAAGCTTTCTTT
CASSFGGYTEAFF
>-|TRBJ2-2|-|TRBV4-3
TGCGCCAGCAGCCAAGACAGGGGCTTGGACACCGGGGAGCTGTTTTTT
CASSQDRGLDTGELFF
>-|TRBJ1-5|-|TRBV3-1/TRBV3-2
TGTGCCAGCAGCCAAGGAACTAATAGCAATCAGCCCCAGCATTTT
CASSQGTNSNQPQHF
>-|TRBJ1-3|-|TRBV7-2
TGTGCCAGCAGCCCCTTGGACAGTATCGCTGGAAACACCATATATTTT
CASSPLDSIAGNTIYF
>many|TRBJ1-2|TRBD1|TRBV5-1
TGCGCCAGCAGCTCCGGACAGGGGCTGGGCTATGGCTACACCTTC
CASSSGQGLGYGYTF
>-|TRBJ1-6|-|TRBV9
TGTGCCAGCACCACTGACAGTTCACCCCTCCACTTT
CASTTDSSPLHF
>-|TRBJ2-5|TRBD2|TRBV10-3
TGTGCCATCAGTGGAGGAAGGGAGGGAGAGACCCAGTACTTC
CAISGGREGETQYF
>once|TRBJ1-2|-|TRBV7-2
TGTGCCAGCAGCTCCCTGGGAGTCTACTATGGCTACACCTTC
CASSSLGVYYGYTF
>-|TRBJ2-1|-|TRBV1
TGCACCAGCAGCCAAGATAGCGGGAATGAGCAGTTCTTC
CTSSQDSGNEQFF
>-|TRBJ1-5|-|TRBV19
TGTGCCAGTAGAACCGTGGGGGCTTACTATAGCAATCAGCCCCAGCATTTT
CASRTVGAYYSNQPQHF
>-|TRBJ1-2|-|TRBV28
TGTGCCAGCAGTTTAGATGCCCCTGCGGGGGTGCATGGCTACACCTTC
CASSLDAPAGVHGYTF
>once|TRBJ2-7|TRBD2|TRBV6-5
TGTGCCAGCAGCGTCGGACGGTTCGGGGGGGACGAGCAGTACTTC
CASSVGRFGGDEQYF
>-|TRBJ1-1|-|TRBV5-4
TGTGCCAGCAGCTTGGGCGTCGGAGGAACTGAAGCTTTCTTT
CASSLGVGGTEAFF
>-|TRBJ2-1|TRBD1|TRBV6-1
TGTGCCAGCAGTGAAGAGGGAGGACAGGGTAGAGAGCAGTTCTTC
CASSEEGGQGREQFF
>-|TRBJ2-7|-|TRBV6-1
TGTGCCAGCAGTTCCCCTTACGAGCAGTACTTC
CASSSPYEQYF
>-|TRBJ1-1|-|TRBV7-9
TGTGCCAGCAGCTTAGCCGGGGGGCGGGCCCACACTGAAGCTTTCTTT
CASSLAGGRAHTEAFF
>-|TRBJ2-2|-|TRBV27
TGTGCCCAACGGGGGTGCGCCGGGGAGCTGTTTTTT
CAQRGCAGELFF
>-|TRBJ2-2|TRBD1|TRBV5-8
TGTGCCAGCAGCCCCGTGGGGACAGGGGCCCCCGGGGAGCTGTTTTTT
CASSPVGTGAPGELFF
>-|TRBJ1-5|TRBD1|TRBV7-2
TGTGCCAGCAGCTTACCCGGGACAGTCAATCAGCCCCAGCATTTT
CASSLPGTVNQPQHF
>-|TRBJ2-1|-|TRBV6-4
TGTGCCAGCAGTGTTGACGGGACATCCAACAATGAGCAGTTCTTC
CASSVDGTSNNEQFF
>-|TRBJ2-7|TRBD1|TRBV15
TGTGCCACCAGCAGTTATTTTCCGGGGCGGGACAGGCCCTTCGACGAGCAGTACTTC
CATSSYFPGRDRPFDEQYF
>-|TRBJ1-6|TRBD1|TRBV2
TGTGCCAGCGCGGGACAGGGGACGGCACCCCTCCACTTT
CASAGQGTAPLHF